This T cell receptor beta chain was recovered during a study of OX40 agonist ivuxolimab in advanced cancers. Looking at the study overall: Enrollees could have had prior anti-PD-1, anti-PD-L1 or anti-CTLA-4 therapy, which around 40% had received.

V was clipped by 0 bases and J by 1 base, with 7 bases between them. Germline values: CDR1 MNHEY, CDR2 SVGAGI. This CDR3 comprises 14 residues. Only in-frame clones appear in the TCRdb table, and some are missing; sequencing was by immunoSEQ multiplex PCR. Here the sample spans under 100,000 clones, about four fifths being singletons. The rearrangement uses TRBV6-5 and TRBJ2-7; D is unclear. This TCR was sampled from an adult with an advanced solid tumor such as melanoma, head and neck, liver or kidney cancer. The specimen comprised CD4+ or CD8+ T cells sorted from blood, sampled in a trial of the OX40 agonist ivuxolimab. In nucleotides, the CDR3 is TGTGCCAGCAGTTACTCGGTAGGGTCCTACGAGCAGTACTTC. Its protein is CASSYSVGSYEQYF.